This TCR beta chain appears in the sequencing data of a study of vaccination and CD4 T cells after COVID-19 (dated 2022 in TCRdb). Study-wide context: Convalescent patients had a positive SARS-CoV-2 result on nasal swab PCR, and of these patients, nine had mild disease and one had severe disease. In the convalescent cohort there were six males and four females, among whom were two Hispanic individuals, seven Caucasians, two Asians and one multiracial person. Participants received two doses of either the Pfizer-BioNTech BNT162b2 vaccine (n=8) or the Moderna mRNA-1273 vaccine (n=2). Post-COVID blood samples from convalescent patients were collected a median of about 110 days after diagnosis, with a range of roughly 30 to 161 days. Post-vaccine blood samples were taken a median of approximately 70 days after the second vaccine dose, with a range of roughly 14 to 250 days. In ten to eleven COVID-19 convalescent patients and several infection-naive healthy vaccine recipients, researchers compared the spike-specific CD4+ TCR repertoire from before mRNA vaccination with the repertoire from after.

The positive SARS-CoV-2 PCR tests of the convalescent patients were dated from March to December 2020, before the Alpha, Beta and Delta variants emerged in the United States. Ficoll-Paque Plus gradient centrifugation was used to isolate PBMCs from whole blood, and the isolated PBMCs were then either used fresh or cryopreserved at -140C. The CDR3 runs 16 residues from the cysteine to the phenylalanine. The CDR3 DNA has 48 bases and is translated from base 1. V loses 4 bases of germline sequence and J loses 4 bases, and the interval between the two ends is 18 bases. CDR1 and CDR2 (SEHNR, FQNEAQ) derive from the germline V gene (reference sequence). The library was prepared using PCR. For sequencing, an Illumina iSeq 100 was employed. The study's own analysis went as follows. Non-productive sequences were removed, and CDR3s that did not start with C, did not end with F or W, or were shorter than 7 amino acids were discarded. CDR3 homology was assessed with Levenshtein distances (stringdist) and unrooted phylogenetic trees (ape) in R version 3.6.1. The public reads were quality trimmed at Q25 with fastp and then assembled into clones with MiXCR by TCRdb, keeping productive beta chains. Each entry is one CDR3 protein sequence, shown with its most common DNA and genes. Here the V and J calls rest on TCRdb's processing, not on the authors' analysis. The table for this sample lists 20,000 or so distinct CDR3 sequences; 60% to 75% of them were counted only once. The ten largest account for roughly 1.1% of the sample.

Study-wide findings and limitations: The median number of SARS-CoV-2-reactive clonotypes rose from under 25 after infection to a few dozen after vaccination, but the change was not significant. In convalescent patients, a median approximately 89% of post-vaccine SARS-CoV-2-reactive clones were detected only after vaccination, suggesting vaccine-specific priming. Of the vaccine-specific clones found in convalescent patients, nearly all (304 of 307) were mono-reactive for SARS-CoV-2 spike instead of being cross-reactive with common cold coronaviruses. Relatively few convalescent patients were included in the study, and early timepoints after natural infection were not analyzed.

Notes on this clonotype: This clone's antigen is unknown. No base quality information exists; no much larger clone differs at one position.

The TCR originated in a human donor who had recovered from COVID-19. The source material was CD4+ T cells from blood, sampled after SARS-CoV-2 vaccination. The chain employs TRBV7-9 and TRBJ2-3; TRBD2 is possibly the D segment (6 matching bases). The CDR3 corresponds to CASSSGVGRESDTQYF. The sequence in DNA is TGTGCCAGCAGCTCCGGCGTGGGACGGGAGTCAGATACGCAGTATTTT.